This T cell receptor (beta chain) was sequenced during a study of blood T cell repertoires in COVID-19. The CDR3 totals 14 residues. Germline CDR1 reads SGHDN; CDR2 reads FVKESK. V gave up 3 bases and J gave up 3 bases, with 8 bases separating them. Clones were sequenced by immunoSEQ multiplex PCR, and TCRdb holds only the in-frame ones, with some missing. The table has roughly 120,000 clones, 90% seen once; the top ten hold about 4.5%. The clonotype was recovered from a man in his fifties or sixties with COVID-19, enrolled during active disease. Sequenced: peripheral blood. The J gene is TRBJ1-4, the V gene TRBV14, with D perhaps TRBD1 (6 bases). The CDR3 DNA is TGTGCCAGCAGCCAGGGGGCTGCTAATGAAAAACTGTTTTTT. It encodes CASSQGAANEKLFF.